This passage covers 17 T cell receptor beta chains from one sample sequenced in a study of control samples from healthy donors and cancer patients. The method was immunoSEQ multiplex PCR; TCRdb's version includes in-frame clones alone and lacks a portion of them. The data show 150,000 to 180,000 clones, approximately 93% seen once. The specimen was blood. The receptors were gathered from a man aged 35-49 years in good health.

This clone has a single count. CDR3 in amino acids: CASSGQTFNSPLHF. For the CDR3, the DNA is TGTGCCAGTAGTGGACAGACGTTTAATTCACCCCTCCACTTT. The J gene is TRBJ1-6, the V gene TRBV19, with D possibly matching TRBD1 (6 bases). In germline, CDR1 is LNHDA, CDR2 SQIVND (reference sequence). This CDR3 region has 14 residues. Trimming took 5 bases from V and 6 from J, leaving 11 bases between them.

The rearrangement uses TRBV19 and TRBJ1-5; 9 bases map to TRBD1. The CDR3 is made up of 15 amino acids. Germline V lookup: CDR1 LNHDA, CDR2 SQIVND (reference sequence). Losses at the gene ends were 7 bases for V and 9 bases for J; bases not matched to a gene: 13. In DNA form, the CDR3 reads TGTGCCAGTATGAACAGGGGGCTAGGTGGTCGGCCCCAGCATTTT. It is translated as CASMNRGLGGRPQHF.

The chain joins TRBV12-3 or TRBV12-4 to TRBJ1-1; no reliable D call. V was clipped by 6 bases and J by 12 bases, with 20 bases between them. CDR3 size: 13 residues. CDR3 coding DNA: TGTGCCAGCAGCAACGACCTCCGGGCCACAACTTTCTTT. It codes for CASSNDLRATTFF.

The V and J genes are TRBV13 and TRBJ2-1; TRBD2 might be the D (5 bases). This CDR3 has 16 amino acids. V was shortened by 5 bases and J by 8 bases, with 22 bases between the two germline ends. Germline loops: CDR1 PRHDT, CDR2 FYEKMQ (reference sequence). CDR3 amino acids: CASSGTSGGGGDEQFF. The CDR3 DNA sequence: TGTGCCAGCAGCGGAACGAGCGGCGGAGGTGGCGATGAGCAGTTCTTC.

This chain links TRBV18 with TRBJ1-5; the D is unclear. Per the germline V gene, CDR1 is KGHSH and CDR2 is LQKENI. The CDR3 is 13 amino acids. V was clipped by 6 bases and J by 4 bases, with 10 bases between them. The CDR3 reads CASSPEGNQPQHF. CDR3 DNA: TGTGCCAGCTCTCCCGAGGGAAATCAGCCCCAGCATTTT.

This chain joins TRBV4-3 and TRBJ1-1; D is uncertain. The CDR3 is 15 amino acids. Deletions cut 0 bases from V and 1 base from J, with 9 bases between. Germline-derived CDR1 and CDR2 are LGHNA and YSLEER. CDR3 DNA sequence: TGCGCCAGCAGCCAAGACCGGGCAGCGAACACTGAAGCTTTCTTT. Its translation is CASSQDRAANTEAFF.

This chain uses TRBV7-8 with TRBJ2-1; 7 nucleotides align to TRBD1. The germline CDR1 and CDR2 sequences are SGHVS and FQNEAQ. This CDR3 comprises 16 residues. The trim removed 5 bases at V and 7 bases at J, leaving 14 bases unmatched. CDR3 region: CASSTRTGILRNEQFF. As DNA, the CDR3 is TGTGCCAGCAGCACCCGGACAGGTATCCTTAGGAATGAGCAGTTCTTC.

This sequence joins TRBV27 and TRBJ1-1; D is unresolved. Germline V lookup: CDR1 MNHEY, CDR2 SMNVEV (reference sequence). This CDR3 is built from 14 residues. Trimming left V 1 base short and J 1 base short, with 7 bases between. CDR3 nucleotide sequence: TGTGCCAGCAGTTTATACAGTACGAACACTGAAGCTTTCTTT. Translation gives CASSLYSTNTEAFF.

This clone was found once. Other DNA sequences in the same sample also yield this CDR3. The V call is TRBV2, the J call TRBJ1-1, with 10 bases lining up with TRBD1. The CDR3 sequence is 13 residues long. The V and J ends lost 6 bases and 2 bases, in that order; junction bases with no gene match: 0. Germline V gene lookup returns CDR1 SNHLY and CDR2 FYNNEI. For the CDR3, the DNA is TGTGCCAGCAGGACAGGGGGCAACACTGAAGCTTTCTTT. Its protein is CASRTGGNTEAFF.

The table lists this clone with a few counts. V usage is TRBV10-2 and J usage is TRBJ1-1; no definite D call. V lost 8 bases and J 0 bases, leaving 13 bases between the germline ends. The germline V gene has CDR1 WSHSY and CDR2 SAAADI. The CDR3 contains 14 residues. The CDR3 here is CASFGRSMNTEAFF. DNA of the CDR3: TGCGCCAGCTTCGGGCGGAGTATGAACACTGAAGCTTTCTTT.

The rearrangement uses TRBV7-8 and TRBJ2-1, with TRBD2 identical over 15 bases. The CDR3 contains 17 residues. Germline CDR1 and CDR2: SGHVS and FQNEAQ. With 5 bases clipped from V and 4 bases from J, the junction kept 6 bases outside the gene matches. The CDR3 sequence: CASSPWTSGGAYNEQFF. The CDR3 DNA follows: TGTGCCAGCAGCCCCTGGACTAGCGGGGGGGCGTACAATGAGCAGTTCTTC.

As to this clone: Additional DNA sequences in this sample encode the identical CDR3. The chain combines TRBV24-1 with TRBJ1-1; TRBD1 agrees at 8 bases. V shed 4 bases and J 5 bases; nucleotides not matched to a gene: 11. The germline V gene encodes CDR1 KGHDR and CDR2 SFDVKD. This CDR3 has 16 residues. The CDR3 region has the DNA TGTGCCACCAGTGACTCACATAGGGGACAGGAAACTGAAGCTTTCTTT. It codes for CATSDSHRGQETEAFF.

V is TRBV7-8 and J is TRBJ2-5; no reliable D call. The V gene's germline CDR1 is SGHVS and CDR2 FQNEAQ. V gave up 4 bases and J gave up 5 bases, with 17 bases separating them. The CDR3 extends over 15 amino acids. CDR3 DNA sequence: TGTGCCAGCAGCTCGCGGACCTTTACGGGCGAGACCCAGTACTTC. Protein: CASSSRTFTGETQYF.

The rearrangement uses TRBV19 and TRBJ1-1, with TRBD1 as a possible D gene (6 bases). V lost 3 bases to trimming and J lost 0 bases, with 17 bases between them. The germline CDR1 and CDR2 sequences are LNHDA and SQIVND (reference sequence). The CDR3 spans 17 residues. Here the CDR3 reads CASSIWQGIPMNTEAFF. The CDR3 DNA is TGTGCCAGTAGTATTTGGCAGGGGATCCCAATGAACACTGAAGCTTTCTTT.

There are a few counts of this clone. The genes are TRBV19 and TRBJ2-2, with a possible D match to TRBD2 (7 bases). CDR3 length equals 15 residues. The V gene lost 2 bases and the J gene lost 8 bases, with 15 bases spanning the gap. Looked up from germline, CDR1 is LNHDA and CDR2 is SQIVND (reference sequence). The CDR3 sequence: CASSIIAGAGGELFF. The DNA of the CDR3 is TGTGCCAGTAGTATAATTGCGGGGGCCGGGGGGGAGCTGTTTTTT.

The chain employs TRBV6-5 and TRBJ1-1; TRBD1 agrees at 8 bases. V dropped 0 bases and J dropped 0; count of bases not matched to a gene: 3. CDR3 length equals 16 residues. Per germline, CDR1 MNHEY and CDR2 SVGAGI. In DNA form, the CDR3 reads TGTGCCAGCAGTTACTCGGGGACAGGATTGAACACTGAAGCTTTCTTT. It is translated as CASSYSGTGLNTEAFF.

The gene calls are TRBV3-1 (or the pseudogene TRBV3-2) and TRBJ1-2; D remains ambiguous. This CDR3 contains 15 residues. Germline CDR1 and CDR2: LGHDT and YNNKEL (reference sequence). The V end was cut by 10 bases, the J end by 3 bases, with 21 bases between. The CDR3 sequence: CATSPNSDRDYGYTF. The CDR3 DNA follows: TGTGCCACTAGTCCAAACAGCGATAGGGACTATGGCTACACCTTC.